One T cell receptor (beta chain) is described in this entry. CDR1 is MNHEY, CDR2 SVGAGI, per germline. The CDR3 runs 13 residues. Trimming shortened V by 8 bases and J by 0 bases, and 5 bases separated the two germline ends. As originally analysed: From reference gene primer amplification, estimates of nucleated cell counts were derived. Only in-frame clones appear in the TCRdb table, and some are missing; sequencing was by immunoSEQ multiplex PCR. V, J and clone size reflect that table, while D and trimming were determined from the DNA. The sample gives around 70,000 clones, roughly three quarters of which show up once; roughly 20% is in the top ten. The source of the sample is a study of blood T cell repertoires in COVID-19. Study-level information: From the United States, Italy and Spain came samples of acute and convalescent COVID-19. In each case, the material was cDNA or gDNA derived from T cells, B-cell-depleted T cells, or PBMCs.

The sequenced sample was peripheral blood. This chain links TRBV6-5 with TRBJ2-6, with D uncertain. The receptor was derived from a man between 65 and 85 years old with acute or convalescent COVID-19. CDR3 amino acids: CASEFSGANVLTF. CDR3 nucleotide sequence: TGTGCCAGCGAGTTCTCTGGGGCCAACGTCCTGACTTTC.